Listed here are 19 T cell receptor beta chains from one sample, sequenced in a study of PD-L1 blockade in urothelial cancer. The data were produced by immunoSEQ multiplex PCR, yet TCRdb's version contains in-frame clones alone and is incomplete. The data hold 46,000 or so clones, with nearly 90% observed a single time. The sample was PBMCs, taken around atezolizumab (anti-PD-L1) treatment. Receptors originate from a man aged 60 to 69 with urothelial cancer.

The V gene is TRBV11-3, the J gene TRBJ2-7; TRBD2 aligns across 16 bases. CDR1 SGHNT and CDR2 YENEEA come from the germline V gene. There are 17 residues in the CDR3. Trimming took 5 bases from V and 2 from J; bases not matched to a gene: 6. The DNA of the CDR3 is TGTGCCAGCAGCCCCGGGACTAGCGGGGGGGCGCCCTACGAGCAGTACTTC. It codes for CASSPGTSGGAPYEQYF.

This clone was recorded a few times. The chain employs TRBV28 and TRBJ1-2, with a possible D match to TRBD1 (5 bases). Germline loops: CDR1 MDHEN, CDR2 SYDVKM. Trimming pared 0 bases from V and 9 bases from J, leaving 11 bases between. The length of the CDR3 is 13 residues. CDR3 residues: CASSLWGGVRYTF. The CDR3 DNA is TGTGCCAGCAGTTTATGGGGGGGGGTTCGCTACACCTTC.

The gene calls are TRBV11-2 and TRBJ2-7, with TRBD1 matching 10 bases. CDR1 and CDR2 (germline): SGHAT, FQNNGV. Trimming took 8 bases from V and 0 from J; bases not matched to a gene: 1. This CDR3 is built from 13 residues. Here the CDR3 reads CASGTGDSYEQYF. The CDR3 DNA is TGTGCCAGCGGGACAGGGGACTCCTACGAGCAGTACTTC. Combining the CDR3 with reference TRBV11-2 and TRBJ2-7 gives the whole variable domain EAGVAQSPRYKIIEKRQSVAFWCNPISGHATLYWYQQILGQGPKLLIQFQNNGVVDDSQLPKDRFSAERLKGVDSTLKIQPAKLEDSAVYLCASGTGDSYEQYFGPGTRLTVT.

The J gene is TRBJ1-1, the V gene TRBV9, with a possible D match to TRBD1 (5 bases). V was trimmed by 4 bases and J by 0 bases, leaving 13 bases between them. The germline gives CDR1 SGDLS, CDR2 YYNGEE. The CDR3 runs 15 residues. CDR3 DNA: TGTGCCAGCAGCCCCAGGGCTCTCATGAACACTGAAGCTTTCTTT. It is translated as CASSPRALMNTEAFF.

The rearrangement uses TRBV19 and TRBJ2-1, with TRBD1 matching over 8 bases. V shed 1 base and J 8 bases; nucleotides not matched to a gene: 7. The CDR3 has 15 amino acids. Per germline, CDR1 LNHDA and CDR2 SQIVND (reference sequence). The CDR3 sequence is CASSIVGTGSDEQFF. CDR3 in DNA: TGTGCCAGTAGTATAGTAGGGACAGGTAGCGATGAGCAGTTCTTC.

This chain uses TRBV29-1 with TRBJ2-7, with 7 bases lining up with TRBD2. This CDR3 has 13 residues. Trimming cost V 4 bases and J 2 bases; bases outside gene matches: 5. Germline V lookup: CDR1 SQVTM, CDR2 ANQGSEA. The chain's CDR3 is CSVAREGTYEQYF. The CDR3 DNA reads TGCAGCGTTGCCAGGGAGGGCACCTACGAGCAGTACTTC.

The chain couples TRBV7-9 to TRBJ2-7; 7 nucleotides match TRBD2. The CDR3 has 15 residues. In germline, CDR1 is SEHNR, CDR2 FQNEAQ (reference sequence). V lost 2 bases and J lost 3; bases outside the gene matches: 7. Here the CDR3 DNA reads TGTGCCAGCAGCTTACTAACGGCGGGAGACTACGAGCAGTACTTC. Residues: CASSLLTAGDYEQYF.

This chain joins TRBV4-3 and TRBJ1-4; TRBD1 is a possible D gene (5 bases). Trimming shortened V by 0 bases and J by 7 bases, and 18 bases separated the two germline ends. The germline V gene encodes CDR1 LGHNA and CDR2 YSLEER. This CDR3 spans 17 amino acids. CDR3 DNA sequence: TGCGCCAGCAGCCAAGATAGTGGGCAGGGAAGTGGTGAAAAACTGTTTTTT. Translating gives CASSQDSGQGSGEKLFF.

The gene calls are TRBV4-1 and TRBJ2-7; possibly TRBD1 for D (5 bases). The CDR3 consists of 15 residues. Germline CDR1 reads MGHRA; CDR2 reads YSYEKL. V was clipped by 1 base and J by 5 bases, with 15 bases between them. The CDR3 bases are TGCGCCAGCAGCCAAGGAGGCAGGGAAACGGACGAGCAGTACTTC. Protein: CASSQGGRETDEQYF.

The chain combines TRBV4-3 with TRBJ2-2; maybe TRBD2 (5 bases). Germline CDR1 reads LGHNA; CDR2 reads YSLEER. Between the trimmed V and J ends, which lost 0 bases and 9 bases, there was a span of 14 bases. This CDR3 spans 15 amino acids. The CDR3: CASSQEVVRARELFF. DNA of the CDR3: TGCGCCAGCAGCCAAGAAGTGGTGAGGGCTCGGGAGCTGTTTTTT.

The CDR3 sequence: CASSLATQGAGELFF. CDR3 DNA: TGCGCCAGCAGCTTAGCCACTCAGGGGGCCGGGGAGCTGTTTTTT. The chain combines TRBV5-1 with TRBJ2-2; 7 nucleotides match TRBD1. This CDR3 spans 15 amino acids. CDR1 is SGHRS, CDR2 YFSETQ, per germline. The V gene end was trimmed by 2 bases and the J gene end by 6 bases; junction bases not matched to a gene: 7.

The chain is built from TRBV12-2 and TRBJ1-1; TRBD1, the table's D call, was not compared with the DNA. TRBV12-2 is annotated as a pseudogene. This CDR3 contains 15 residues. CDR3 DNA sequence: TGTGCAAGTCGACCAGGGGCTGTGATGAACACTGAAGCTTTCTTT. Residues: CASRPGAVMNTEAFF.

CDR3 in amino acids: CASRGQGNSYEQYF. Here the CDR3 DNA reads TGTGCCAGCCGGGGACAGGGGAACTCCTACGAGCAGTACTTC. This chain uses TRBV19 with TRBJ2-7, with 10 bases identical to TRBD1. There are 14 residues in the CDR3. Per the germline V gene, CDR1 is LNHDA and CDR2 is SQIVND (reference sequence). Germline trimming cut 9 bases from V and 0 bases from J; bases unmatched to any gene: 5.

The sample holds one count of this clone. CDR3 DNA: TGCGCCAGCAGCTTCCAGGGGAACTATGGCTACACCTTC. Protein sequence: CASSFQGNYGYTF. This chain joins TRBV5-1 and TRBJ1-2; possibly TRBD1 for D (6 bases). CDR3 size: 13 residues. Trimming stripped 2 bases from V and 2 bases from J, with 7 bases between. Germline CDR1 SGHRS, CDR2 YFSETQ. Looking up the rest from reference TRBV5-1 and TRBJ1-2 gives the full variable domain: KAGVTQTPRYLIKTRGQQVTLSCSPISGHRSVSWYQQTPGQGLQFLFEYFSETQRNKGNFPGRFSGRQFSNSRSEMNVSTLELGDSALYLCASSFQGNYGYTFGSGTRLTVV.

V and J are TRBV4-1 and TRBJ2-1; 9 bases fit TRBD2. The CDR3 is 17 residues long. V dropped 1 base and J dropped 4; count of bases not matched to a gene: 8. Germline CDR1 is MGHRA and CDR2 is YSYEKL. The CDR3: CASSQVFRLAAYNEQFF. The CDR3 DNA follows: TGCGCCAGCAGCCAAGTTTTTAGACTAGCGGCATACAATGAGCAGTTCTTC.

This chain links TRBV5-1 with TRBJ2-1; 10 positions agree with TRBD2. Losses at the gene ends were 1 base for V and 0 bases for J; bases not matched to a gene: 7. The germline V gene encodes CDR1 SGHRS and CDR2 YFSETQ. The CDR3 is 18 residues long. CDR3 sequence reads: CASSLSGGVISSYNEQFF. As DNA, the CDR3 is TGCGCCAGCAGCTTGAGCGGGGGGGTTATTAGCTCCTACAATGAGCAGTTCTTC.

The chain links TRBV5-1 to TRBJ2-7; no firm D call. The CDR3 is 13 amino acids. The germline V gene encodes CDR1 SGHRS and CDR2 YFSETQ. Trimming took off 4 bases at V and 3 bases at J, with 11 bases between the two ends. CDR3 in amino acids: CASSPRQNYEQYF. The CDR3 coding sequence is TGCGCCAGCAGCCCCAGGCAGAACTACGAGCAGTACTTC.

V gene TRBV6-1 combines with J gene TRBJ2-7; 12 bases are a match to TRBD1. The V gene's germline CDR1 is MNHNS and CDR2 SASEGT. CDR3 length: 16 residues. J gave up 6 bases and V 4 bases, and 10 bases lay outside the gene matches. The CDR3 DNA follows: TGTGCCAGCAGTGTTGAGCCGGGACAGGGGGCTGGCGAGCAGTACTTC. It specifies CASSVEPGQGAGEQYF.

The rearrangement uses TRBV11-3 and TRBJ2-3, with TRBD2 matching over 9 bases. CDR3 length equals 17 residues. Per germline, CDR1 SGHNT and CDR2 YENEEA. V trimming: 1 base; J trimming: 1 base; junction bases outside the gene matches: 6. The CDR3 bases are TGTGCCAGCAGCTTAGGTCTAGCGGGGTTCGGCACAGATACGCAGTATTTT. Its protein product is CASSLGLAGFGTDTQYF.